Following are 18 T cell receptor beta chains from one sample sequenced in a study of cytomegalovirus exposure and HLA in healthy donors. The primer mix had 60 Vbeta and 13 Jbeta primers. TCRdb keeps only in-frame clones here, not all; method: immunoSEQ multiplex PCR. The profile shows about 130,000 clones, around four fifths of them singletons. What was sequenced was PBMCs. Source of these receptors: a man aged 18 to 35 in good health and CMV-seropositive.

V and J are TRBV25-1 and TRBJ2-3; TRBD2 aligns across 7 bases. This CDR3 spans 16 amino acids. After removal of 1 base from V and 2 bases from J, the junction contained 6 bases not matched to a gene. Germline V lookup: CDR1 MGHDK, CDR2 SYGVNS. The CDR3 DNA is TGTGCCAGCAGTGAATCCGGCGGGGGAATCACAGATACGCAGTATTTT. Its protein product is CASSESGGGITDTQYF.

The genes are TRBV25-1 and TRBJ1-2; possibly TRBD1 for D (6 bases). Between the trimmed V and J ends, which lost 4 bases and 6 bases, there was a span of 12 bases. Per germline, CDR1 MGHDK and CDR2 SYGVNS. The CDR3 length is 13 residues. This chain's CDR3 is CASSAQGSHGYTF. The CDR3 DNA reads TGTGCCAGCAGTGCACAGGGTTCTCATGGCTACACCTTC.

The J gene is TRBJ1-2, the V gene TRBV12-5; no clear D gene. Trimming took off 2 bases at V and 11 bases at J, with 9 bases between the two ends. Germline V gives CDR1 LGHNT, CDR2 FRNRAP. The CDR3 covers 11 residues. The CDR3 loop is CASGLMGHYTF. The CDR3 DNA reads as TGTGCTAGTGGTTTGATGGGCCATTACACCTTC.

A word on this clone: At the DNA level, this CDR3 is encoded by other sequences in the same sample as well. The rearrangement joins TRBV5-6 to TRBJ2-7, with TRBD1 matching over 11 bases. The V and J ends lost 4 bases and 2 bases, in that order; junction bases with no gene match: 5. This CDR3 is built from 15 residues. Germline V lookup: CDR1 SGHDT, CDR2 YYEEEE. The CDR3 nucleotides are TGTGCCAGCAGCCTGGGGACAGGGGGGCCCTACGAGCAGTACTTC. It encodes CASSLGTGGPYEQYF.

The chain combines TRBV7-6 with TRBJ2-7; perhaps TRBD2 as D (5 bases). The CDR3 totals 15 residues. V was shortened by 1 base and J by 0 bases, with 10 bases between the two germline ends. Germline loops: CDR1 SGHVS, CDR2 FNYEAQ. This CDR3 is CASSLEHGSSYEQYF. The CDR3 DNA is TGTGCCAGCAGCTTAGAGCATGGGAGCTCCTACGAGCAGTACTTC.

The table lists this clone with a few counts. V gene TRBV10-3 combines with J gene TRBJ1-1; possibly TRBD1 for D (5 bases). Germline V gives CDR1 ENHRY, CDR2 SYGVKD. The CDR3 runs 13 residues. V lost 6 bases and J 5 bases, leaving 13 bases between the germline ends. For the CDR3, the DNA is TGTGCCATCAGCGACACCGGGGGTACTGAAGCTTTCTTT. This translates into CAISDTGGTEAFF.

The V and J genes are TRBV18 and TRBJ1-5, with D possibly being TRBD1 (5 bases). CDR3 length: 16 amino acids. Trimming shortened V by 2 bases and J by 0 bases, and 11 bases separated the two germline ends. Germline V lookup: CDR1 KGHSH, CDR2 LQKENI. This CDR3 reads CASSPAGPDSNQPQHF. The CDR3 coding sequence is TGTGCCAGCTCACCAGCAGGGCCCGATAGCAATCAGCCCCAGCATTTT.

V is TRBV6-5 and J is TRBJ1-1; 7 bases agree with TRBD1. Unmatched junction bases numbered 7, after V lost 10 bases and J lost 2 bases. The CDR3 consists of 13 residues. The germline V gene encodes CDR1 MNHEY and CDR2 SVGAGI. CDR3 in amino acids: CATGRQGNTEAFF. The CDR3 DNA reads TGTGCCACGGGTAGACAGGGCAACACTGAAGCTTTCTTT.

This clone was seen only a few times. The chain carries TRBV27 and TRBJ2-5; possible D gene TRBD2, 6 bases. Germline loops: CDR1 MNHEY, CDR2 SMNVEV (reference sequence). The ends were cut back, 2 bases at V and 7 bases at J, with 11 bases in the middle. The CDR3 is 13 residues long. CDR3 nucleotide sequence: TGTGCCAGCAGTTTAGGGGGGTCTGGGACCCAGTACTTC. It codes for CASSLGGSGTQYF.

The CDR3 loop reads CASSSAGPDLYEQYF. In DNA, the CDR3 is TGTGCCAGCAGCTCGGCGGGTCCCGACCTATACGAGCAGTACTTC. V is TRBV5-5 and J is TRBJ2-7; possible D gene TRBD2, 5 bases. V lost 3 bases and J 4 bases, leaving 17 bases between the germline ends. This CDR3 is 15 amino acids long. Germline V gene data show CDR1 as SGHKS and CDR2 as YYEKEE (reference sequence). Using reference TRBV5-5 and TRBJ2-7 for the parts outside the CDR3, the full variable domain is DAGVTQSPTHLIKTRGQQVTLRCSPISGHKSVSWYQQVLGQGPQFIFQYYEKEERGRGNFPDRFSARQFPNYSSELNVNALLLGDSALYLCASSSAGPDLYEQYFGPGTRLTVT.

This chain links TRBV2 with TRBJ2-7, with TRBD1 identical over 8 bases. V lost 10 bases, J lost 2 bases, and 16 bases stayed unmatched. The CDR3 is made up of 16 amino acids. Germline lookup yields CDR1 SNHLY and CDR2 FYNNEI. CDR3 residues: CATIRPEGDRPYEQYF. The CDR3 DNA follows: TGTGCCACCATAAGACCCGAGGGGGACAGGCCCTACGAGCAGTACTTC.

This rearrangement joins TRBV5-4 to TRBJ2-3; TRBD2 matches 9 bases. CDR1 SGHNT and CDR2 YYREEE come from the germline V gene (reference sequence). The CDR3 extends over 14 amino acids. Unmatched junction bases numbered 6, after V lost 4 bases and J lost 6 bases. The CDR3 nucleotides read TGTGCCAGCAGCGAGAGCGGGGGGCGGGATACGCAGTATTTT. As protein: CASSESGGRDTQYF.

The genes are TRBV11-3 and TRBJ2-7; TRBD2 aligns across 9 bases. The germline V gene has CDR1 SGHNT and CDR2 YENEEA. The CDR3 has 15 residues. V was pared by 1 base and J by 2 bases, with 3 bases of the junction left unmatched. In DNA form, the CDR3 reads TGTGCCAGCAGCTTAGGAGCGGGGGGAGCCTACGAGCAGTACTTC. Residues: CASSLGAGGAYEQYF.

J is TRBJ2-7 and V is TRBV19; 7 bases match TRBD1. The germline V gene encodes CDR1 LNHDA and CDR2 SQIVND (reference sequence). V lost 5 bases, J lost 4 bases, and 11 bases stayed unmatched. The CDR3 consists of 15 residues. The CDR3 protein is CASSPDRVVGYEQYF. CDR3 DNA: TGTGCCAGTAGTCCTGACAGGGTAGTTGGTTACGAGCAGTACTTC.

This chain uses TRBV15 with TRBJ1-3, with TRBD1 as a possible D gene (6 bases). V dropped 1 base and J dropped 7 bases, with 20 bases sitting between them. The germline V gene has CDR1 LNHNV and CDR2 YYDKDF (reference sequence). The CDR3 has 17 residues. CDR3 sequence: CATSRGGQGRVRNTIYF. Here the CDR3 DNA reads TGTGCCACCAGCAGAGGTGGGCAGGGGAGGGTTCGGAACACCATATATTTT.

The chain recombines TRBV7-8 with TRBJ2-1, with 9 bases matching TRBD1. This CDR3 comprises 17 residues. V shed 1 base and J 9 bases; nucleotides not matched to a gene: 13. CDR1 SGHVS and CDR2 FQNEAQ come from the germline V gene. CDR3: CASSLGTGAPKGIEQFF. The DNA for the CDR3 is TGTGCCAGCAGCTTAGGGACAGGGGCGCCCAAGGGAATTGAGCAGTTCTTC.

DNA of the CDR3: TGTGCCAGCAGCCCGGGACAGGGAGGGGAGACCCAGTACTTC. This translates into CASSPGQGGETQYF. V gene TRBV7-9 combines with J gene TRBJ2-5; 9 bases align to TRBD1. CDR3 size: 14 residues. Germline CDR1 and CDR2: SEHNR and FQNEAQ (reference sequence). The V segment lost 5 bases and the J segment 5 bases; nucleotides outside the gene matches: 6.

This chain connects TRBV4-2 to TRBJ2-3; TRBD2 matches at 8 bases. The CDR3 extends over 19 amino acids. Germline CDR1 and CDR2: LGHNA and YNFKEQ. Trimming cost V 5 bases and J 4 bases; bases outside gene matches: 20. The CDR3 nucleotides read TGTGCCAGCAGCTGGGGGACCTGGGCAGCGGGGGCCCTCGCAGATACGCAGTATTTT. Amino acid sequence: CASSWGTWAAGALADTQYF.